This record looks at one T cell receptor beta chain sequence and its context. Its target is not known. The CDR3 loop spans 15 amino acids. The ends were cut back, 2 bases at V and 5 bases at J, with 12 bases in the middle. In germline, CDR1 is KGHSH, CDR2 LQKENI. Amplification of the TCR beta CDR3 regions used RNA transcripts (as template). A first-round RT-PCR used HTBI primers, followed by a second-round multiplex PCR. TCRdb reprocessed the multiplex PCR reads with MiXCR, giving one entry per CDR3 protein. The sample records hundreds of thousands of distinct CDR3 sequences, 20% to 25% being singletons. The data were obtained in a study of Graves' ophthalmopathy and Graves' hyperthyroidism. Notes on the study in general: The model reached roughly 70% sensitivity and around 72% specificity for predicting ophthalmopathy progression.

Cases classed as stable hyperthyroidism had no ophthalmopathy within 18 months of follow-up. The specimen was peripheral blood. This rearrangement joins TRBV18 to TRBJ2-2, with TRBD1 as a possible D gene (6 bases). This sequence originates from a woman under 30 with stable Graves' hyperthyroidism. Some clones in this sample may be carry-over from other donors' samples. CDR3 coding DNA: TGTGCCAGCTCACCATCCGGACAGTGGACCGGGGAGCTGTTTTTT. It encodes CASSPSGQWTGELFF.